Listed below are T cell receptor beta chains from one sample, sequenced in a study of T cells after yellow fever vaccination. One entry per CDR3 protein results from TCRdb running MiXCR on the 5' RACE reads. The table lists about 330,000 distinct CDR3 sequences, approximately 4% of them singletons. Here the sequenced sample was PBMCs, taken 5 days after the yellow fever booster vaccination. All receptors come from a young man who received the YFV17D yellow fever vaccine. The CDR3 runs from the conserved cysteine through the conserved F or W. A D gene is named only where the DNA matches it firmly. Only part of the rows carry a size: once, few, many, or a class if the clone is expanded.

clone_size j_call v_call d_call cdr3_nt cdr3_aa
- TRBJ2-3 TRBV12-3/TRBV12-4 TRBD2 TGTGCCAGCAGACTTAGCGGGGGGGTAGGAGATACGCAGTATTTT CASRLSGGVGDTQYF
few TRBJ1-2 TRBV10-3 - TGTGCCATCAGTGAACAGGACTGGGGCTACACCTTC CAISEQDWGYTF
- TRBJ2-1 TRBV12-3/TRBV12-4 TRBD1 TGTGCCAGCAGACCCCAATCGGACAGGGGTTGGAATGAGCAGTTCTTC CASRPQSDRGWNEQFF
many TRBJ2-3 TRBV24-1 TRBD1 TGTGCCACCAGTGACTCTAGACAGGGAGGCACAGATACGCAGTATTTT CATSDSRQGGTDTQYF
few TRBJ1-2 TRBV30 - TGTGCCTGGAGTGTAAGTCATGTAAACTATGGCTACACCTTC CAWSVSHVNYGYTF
- TRBJ1-2 TRBV5-1 - TGCGCCAGCAGCTTGGAAGGAGGGAATGGCTACACCTTC CASSLEGGNGYTF
- TRBJ1-5 TRBV20-1 TRBD1 TGCAGTGCTCCGAAGGGGGGACAGGGGCGTTACAATCAGCCCCAGCATTTT CSAPKGGQGRYNQPQHF
many TRBJ2-1 TRBV5-1 - TGCGCCAGCAAGATGGAGGGGGTTTCCTACAATGAGCAGTTCTTC CASKMEGVSYNEQFF
- TRBJ2-2 TRBV5-1 TRBD2 TGCGCCAGCAGCGTACTAGCGGGAGCGAACACCGGGGAGCTGTTTTTT CASSVLAGANTGELFF
few TRBJ2-3 TRBV7-2 - TGTGCCAGCAGCTTTCCGCACCAGCTCACGCAGTATTTT CASSFPHQLTQYF
many TRBJ1-1 TRBV7-2 - TGTGCCAGCAGCTTAGGGCGGGCAGGGATATACACTGAAGCTTTCTTT CASSLGRAGIYTEAFF
few TRBJ1-1 TRBV2 TRBD1 TGTGCCAGCAGAGGGACAGGGGAAAAGGGCACTGAAGCTTTCTTT CASRGTGEKGTEAFF
- TRBJ1-2 TRBV7-9 - TGTGCCAGCAGCTTAGAGGGAGTGAGTGGCTACACCTTC CASSLEGVSGYTF
- TRBJ1-1 TRBV27 - TGTGCCAGCAGTTTCGCGGTCGACACTGAAGCTTTCTTT CASSFAVDTEAFF
many TRBJ1-2 TRBV4-3 - TGCGCCAGCAGCCAGGATCGGGAGCCTTATGGCTACACCTTC CASSQDREPYGYTF
few TRBJ1-6 TRBV6-6 - TGTGCCAGCAGTAACGGTAATTCACCCCTCCACTTT CASSNGNSPLHF
few TRBJ2-1 TRBV29-1 - TGCAGCGTTGAAGATTGGTATGAGCAGTTCTTC CSVEDWYEQFF
few TRBJ2-3 TRBV5-6 - TGTGCCAGTGAATATTTCAGAGCTAGCACAGATACGCAGTATTTT CASEYFRASTDTQYF
- TRBJ2-3 TRBV27 - TGTGCCAGCGCACCGGGACCCTACACAGATACGCAGTATTTT CASAPGPYTDTQYF
few TRBJ1-1 TRBV7-6 - TGTGCCAGCAGCTCCAAAATTCCAGGGCTGAACACTGAAGCTTTCTTT CASSSKIPGLNTEAFF
- TRBJ2-3 TRBV30 - TGTGCCTGGCGAGGCATGGGGGGCACAGATACGCAGTATTTT CAWRGMGGTDTQYF
few TRBJ2-7 TRBV4-1 - TGCGCCAGCAGCCTGGGAAGGTCTCCCTCCTACGAGCAGTACTTC CASSLGRSPSYEQYF
few TRBJ1-6 TRBV6-4 - TGTGCCAGCAGTGATGGATGGGGATCACCCCTCCACTTT CASSDGWGSPLHF
- TRBJ1-2 TRBV5-1 TRBD1 TGCGCCAGCAGCTCTGAGGGACAGGGCTATGGCTACACCTTC CASSSEGQGYGYTF
few TRBJ2-1 TRBV6-2/TRBV6-3 TRBD1 TGTGCCAGCAGGCGGCCAGAGGACAGGGCCAACAATGAGCAGTTCTTC CASRRPEDRANNEQFF
- TRBJ2-3 TRBV6-2/TRBV6-3 TRBD1 TGTGCCAGCAGAACACCCCGGGACAGGGGCACAGATACGCAGTATTTT CASRTPRDRGTDTQYF